The rows below give T cell receptor beta chains drawn from one sample of a study of cytomegalovirus exposure and HLA in healthy donors. TCRdb keeps only in-frame clones here, not all; method: immunoSEQ multiplex PCR. The sample yields 150,000 or so clones, over 60% seen once. Sequenced: PBMCs. The receptors come from a woman aged 25-40 years in good health and CMV-seropositive. The CDR3 runs from the conserved cysteine through the conserved F or W. Each record gives: V gene, J gene, D gene, CDR3 protein. D genes are given only for firm matches.

V: TRBV4-1
J: TRBJ2-7
D: TRBD1
CDR3: CASSRPGQGYEQYF

V: TRBV5-6
J: TRBJ1-2
D: -
CDR3: CASSLANWAFGYTF

V: TRBV5-8
J: TRBJ2-3
D: -
CDR3: CASSLGDWSTDTQYF

V: TRBV5-1
J: TRBJ1-5
D: TRBD1
CDR3: CASSWDGTEGQPQHF

V: TRBV29-1
J: TRBJ2-5
D: TRBD2
CDR3: CTYGGLAGLGETQYF

V: TRBV18
J: TRBJ2-7
D: -
CDR3: CASSPYLGEEQYF

V: TRBV4-2
J: TRBJ2-2
D: -
CDR3: CASSLLMSGGTGELFF

V: TRBV6-1
J: TRBJ1-5
D: TRBD1
CDR3: CASSEQIQGPAQHF

V: TRBV18
J: TRBJ2-7
D: -
CDR3: CASSPQTIEQYF

V: TRBV28
J: TRBJ1-2
D: TRBD1
CDR3: CASRAVTGSPYGYTF

V: TRBV18
J: TRBJ1-1
D: TRBD1
CDR3: CASSAGGALTEAFF

V: TRBV27
J: TRBJ1-2
D: TRBD1
CDR3: CASSLGQGGYGYTF

V: TRBV6-1
J: TRBJ2-1
D: -
CDR3: CACNLGGSYNEQFF

V: TRBV5-1
J: TRBJ2-2
D: TRBD2
CDR3: CASSSTLTSGQGNTGELFF

V: TRBV27
J: TRBJ2-3
D: TRBD2
CDR3: CASRGGTRRSDTQYF

V: TRBV5-4
J: TRBJ2-1
D: TRBD1
CDR3: CASSSPTGNEQFF

V: TRBV9
J: TRBJ1-5
D: -
CDR3: CASSVGRDNQPQHF

V: TRBV11-2
J: TRBJ2-5
D: TRBD2
CDR3: CASSLVWESGGEETQYF

V: TRBV27
J: TRBJ2-6
D: TRBD1
CDR3: CASRERGTAYSGANVLTF

V: TRBV9
J: TRBJ1-2
D: -
CDR3: CASSVEERRTNYGYTF

V: TRBV6-5
J: TRBJ1-2
D: -
CDR3: CASSYSLGQSDGYTF

V: TRBV28
J: TRBJ1-2
D: TRBD1
CDR3: CASSSAGQGWGYTF

V: TRBV9
J: TRBJ2-1
D: TRBD1
CDR3: CASSPRGRASSYNEQFF

V: TRBV10-3
J: TRBJ2-3
D: -
CDR3: CASTTGSTDTQYF

V: TRBV2
J: TRBJ2-3
D: -
CDR3: CASSDSQATDTQYF

V: TRBV7-9
J: TRBJ1-5
D: -
CDR3: CASSSDLRQDSKNQPQHF

V: TRBV19
J: TRBJ2-7
D: TRBD2
CDR3: CASGASGSYEQYF

V: TRBV9
J: TRBJ1-1
D: -
CDR3: CASSRPASGTEAFF

V: TRBV5-1
J: TRBJ1-3
D: -
CDR3: CASQGSGNTIYF

V: TRBV18
J: TRBJ1-3
D: TRBD1
CDR3: CASSSGQSSGNTIYF

V: TRBV14
J: TRBJ1-1
D: -
CDR3: CASSQAGPQAFF

V: TRBV4-2
J: TRBJ2-7
D: -
CDR3: CASSQDYLSSYEQYF

V: TRBV27
J: TRBJ1-6
D: TRBD1
CDR3: CASSYTGGTGYSPLHF

V: TRBV10-2
J: TRBJ1-5
D: TRBD1
CDR3: CASSTGGRPQHF

V: TRBV20-1
J: TRBJ2-1
D: -
CDR3: CSAYYNEQFF

V: TRBV25-1
J: TRBJ2-2
D: -
CDR3: CASSEWGGALAGELFF

V: TRBV7-8
J: TRBJ1-5
D: -
CDR3: CASSSGLRSEGQPQHF

V: TRBV15
J: TRBJ1-6
D: TRBD1
CDR3: CATSRARDRGNSPLHF

V: TRBV11-2
J: TRBJ2-7
D: -
CDR3: CASSLERSEQYF

V: TRBV28
J: TRBJ1-1
D: TRBD1
CDR3: CASSLGQDEAFF

V: TRBV19
J: TRBJ1-5
D: TRBD1
CDR3: CASSTRRGQGVSHQPQHF

V: TRBV5-1
J: TRBJ2-7
D: -
CDR3: CASSFSAGVISYEQYF

V: TRBV5-6
J: TRBJ2-7
D: TRBD1
CDR3: CASSKRDRVGEQYF

V: TRBV30
J: TRBJ1-1
D: TRBD1
CDR3: CAGTQGFGITEAFF

V: TRBV25-1
J: TRBJ1-1
D: -
CDR3: CASSGSGEAFF

V: TRBV6-6
J: TRBJ1-4
D: TRBD1
CDR3: CASSSDRSSANEKLFF

V: TRBV27
J: TRBJ2-1
D: -
CDR3: CASSLYSSYNEQFF

V: TRBV14
J: TRBJ2-1
D: TRBD1
CDR3: CASSQNPRDRYNEQFF

V: TRBV27
J: TRBJ1-3
D: -
CDR3: CASSVVAGNTIYF

V: TRBV7-3
J: TRBJ2-5
D: -
CDR3: CASSSGLQRNFQETQYF

V: TRBV6-1
J: TRBJ1-2
D: TRBD1
CDR3: CASRYTGGGNYGYTF

V: TRBV30
J: TRBJ2-1
D: -
CDR3: CAWDRTSYNEQFF

V: TRBV5-1
J: TRBJ2-3
D: -
CDR3: CASSLWETSTDTQYF

V: TRBV2
J: TRBJ2-2
D: TRBD1
CDR3: CASSDDRVVTGELFF

V: TRBV29-1
J: TRBJ2-7
D: -
CDR3: CSVLPGTLGYGQYF

V: TRBV6-1
J: TRBJ2-2
D: TRBD1
CDR3: CASSDRTGARNGELFF

V: TRBV7-9
J: TRBJ2-3
D: TRBD2
CDR3: CASRPGLGQFSRVQDTQYF

V: TRBV6-5
J: TRBJ1-2
D: -
CDR3: CASSYATGGGNYGYTF

V: TRBV28
J: TRBJ1-5
D: TRBD1
CDR3: CASSPTRRTGINQPQHF

V: TRBV5-4
J: TRBJ1-2
D: -
CDR3: CASSLVGARSNYGYTF